The entry below gives a single TCR beta chain sequence along with its context. Germline V gene sequence: CDR1 LNHDA, CDR2 SQIVND (reference sequence). The V end lost 3 bases, the J end lost 8 bases, and 10 bases lay between the germline ends. CDR3 length: 13 residues. This sample was taken from a study of cytomegalovirus exposure and HLA in healthy donors. PCR primers comprised 60 Vbeta and 13 Jbeta primers. The method was immunoSEQ multiplex PCR; TCRdb's version includes in-frame clones alone and lacks a portion of them. The data contain some 200,000 clones, 75% to 90% of them singletons. The sequenced material came from PBMCs. The clonotype was recovered from a man aged 45-65 years in good health and CMV-seronegative. V and J are TRBV19 and TRBJ1-4, with D possibly being TRBD1 (6 bases). The CDR3 nucleotides read TGTGCCAGTAGTATGGGGGCCGGGGAAAAACTGTTTTTT. As protein: CASSMGAGEKLFF.